This T cell receptor (beta chain) is from a study of T cells in Graves' hyperthyroidism and ophthalmopathy. Regarding this clonotype: Germline and junction disagree at one end, which may indicate a read error.

Authors of the study amplified TCR beta CDR3 regions from RNA transcripts. TCR CDR3 underwent first-round RT-PCR with the HTBI primer set. TCRdb analysed the multiplex PCR reads with MiXCR anew, one entry per CDR3 protein. The sample has hundreds of thousands of distinct CDR3 sequences; 45% are singletons. The CDR3 totals 14 residues. The germline V gene encodes CDR1 SEHNR and CDR2 FQNEAQ (reference sequence). The receptor was isolated from an adult man with Graves' disease, either hyperthyroidism or ophthalmopathy (not recorded which). The specimen sequenced was peripheral blood or thyroid tissue (not recorded which). The chain uses TRBV7-9 and TRBJ1-2; D is undetermined. The DNA of the CDR3 is TGCGCCAGCAGCTGGGTTGAAACTAACTATGGCTACACCTTC. This translates into CASSWVETNYGYTF.